This T cell receptor (beta chain) was identified during a study of T-cell memory formation after mild COVID-19 (dated by TCRdb to about 2021). About the full investigation: TCR sequence clusters from the two donors were found to be largely donor specific. The cohort was made up of two young adult volunteers, one female and one male, who were previously healthy. In a couple of donors, T-cell clones that expanded and contracted after mild COVID-19 were tracked by sequencing TCRalpha and TCRbeta repertoires over time. Beyond this particular receptor, the publication reports: Balanced CD4/CD8 phenotypes were observed for clones contracting from day 15 to 85, whereas a bias towards CD4+ was observed for a second wave of clones expanding from day 15 to 37. Contracting CD4+ clones were found mainly in CM and EM memory subsets, while CD8+ clones were enriched in EMRA. Only a couple of mild cases were covered by the study, and larger cohorts that include severe cases with pre-infection samples were considered necessary. Whether the second-wave clones peaking on day 37 were SARS-CoV-2 specific was not confirmed. Some responding clones were detected in pre-infection memory, which suggested that pre-existing cross-reactive memory T cells had joined the SARS-CoV-2 response.

As to this clonotype: Its antigen is still unknown. No per-base quality is available; no much larger clone lies one base away.

The sequencer listed for this sample is Illumina NovaSeq 6000. TCRalpha and TCRbeta cDNA libraries were built by 5'RACE with constant-segment primers, adding sample barcodes and unique molecular identifiers. RNA was extracted from every sample with Trizol reagent. The libraries were amplified in two PCR steps, and the second step added a second sample barcode and Illumina TruSeq adapters. Sequencing of libraries was performed on an Illumina NovaSeq with 2 x 150 bp paired-end reads. For the original study's pipeline: Reads were demultiplexed and collapsed into UMI-guided consensus sequences with migec v1.2.7. With mixcr v2.1.11, UMI consensuses were aligned to TRA and TRB V and J templates and assembled into clonotypes. Clonotypes were classified as expanded or contracted when called significant by both edgeR and NoisET, with noise models trained on biological replicates. For edgeR calls, the thresholds were a false discovery rate-adjusted p below 0.01 and a log2 fold-change of 1. PCA with hierarchical clustering of max-normalized trajectories of the 1000 most abundant clonotypes was used as exploratory dynamics analysis. Separately sequenced CD4+ and CD8+ repertoires were used to assign a CD4 or CD8 phenotype to each responding clone. The raw public data were reprocessed by TCRdb itself: fastp quality trimming at Q25, MiXCR clonotype calling, in-frame beta chains only. Entries that share a CDR3 protein sequence are merged under the most common genes and DNA. The V and J calls follow TCRdb's processing rather than the paper's. The sample profile shows a few hundred thousand distinct CDR3 sequences; under 20% of them were found once. The biggest ten clones account for 23% of the sample.

The CDR3, cysteine through valine, is 14 amino acids long. Only CDR3 DNA remains: 42 bases, in frame from the first base. In the germline V gene (reference sequence), CDR1 corresponds to SEHNR and CDR2 to FQNEAQ. V is reduced by 3 bases and J by 1 base, leaving a spacing of 10 bases between them. PBMCs were isolated by Ficoll-Paque density gradient centrifugation. The source material was PBMCs or a T cell subset sorted from them (not recorded which). This TCR was sampled from a man aged 18 to 30 who had mild COVID-19 (a few samples of this study predate the infection). The sample titles of this study are shuffled in the database, so cell type and time point are left out; the donor was told from shared clones. The chain joins TRBV7-9 to TRBJ2-7; the D gene cannot be named for sure. In nucleotide form, the sequence is TGTGCCAGCAGCTTTTTCGACGAGTCCTACGAGCAGTACGTC. It codes for CASSFFDESYEQYV.